The 21 T cell receptor beta chains below all came from one sample that was sequenced in a study of blood T cells in healthy people across ages. Sample-barcoded 5' priming and a J-beta primer mix drove a second PCR of roughly 6 to 12 cycles. MiXCR was run by TCRdb on the 5' RACE reads, yielding one entry per CDR3 protein. The table records over a million distinct CDR3 sequences, roughly a quarter of them present only once. This sample was shared with a second study, whose subject was T cells of mothers and their children.

Sequenced: blood. Receptor source: a girl aged 2-10 years in good health.

The J gene is TRBJ1-5, the V gene TRBV12-3 or TRBV12-4, with 7 bases identical to TRBD1. This CDR3 spans 16 amino acids. V was pared by 5 bases and J by 4 bases, with 11 bases of the junction left unmatched. DNA for the CDR3: TGTGCCAGCAGTACCCGGCTTGGGACAGCAAATCAGCCCCAGCATTTT. It yields the protein CASSTRLGTANQPQHF.

The chain links TRBV20-1 to TRBJ2-4; 7 bases align to TRBD1. Trimming removed 5 bases from V and 3 bases from J; junction bases left unmatched: 10. Germline CDR1 is DFQATT and CDR2 is SNEGSKA (reference sequence). The CDR3 loop spans 15 amino acids. The CDR3 DNA sequence: TGCAGTGCTGGAAGACAGGGATCGGGCAAAAACATTCAGTACTTC. Protein product: CSAGRQGSGKNIQYF.

The chain recombines TRBV20-1 with TRBJ2-1; 7 bases align to TRBD2. The CDR3 contains 15 residues. Germline lookup yields CDR1 DFQATT and CDR2 SNEGSKA (reference sequence). J gave up 3 bases and V 0 bases, and 5 bases lay outside the gene matches. The CDR3 loop is CSARDPLADYNEQFF. The CDR3 region has the DNA TGCAGTGCTAGAGATCCCCTAGCGGACTACAATGAGCAGTTCTTC.

V gene TRBV10-3 combines with J gene TRBJ2-5; D perhaps matches TRBD2 (6 bases). Trimming removed 10 bases at V and 2 bases at J, with 14 bases between. Looked up from germline, CDR1 is ENHRY and CDR2 is SYGVKD. This CDR3 region has 13 residues. The CDR3 nucleotides read TGTGCCACGGGATCGGGGGAGCAAGAGACCCAGTACTTC. Translated: CATGSGEQETQYF.

In this sample, this clonotype turned up a few times. V usage is TRBV20-1 and J usage is TRBJ2-4; 7 bases are shared with TRBD1. The length of the CDR3 is 13 residues. V was clipped by 5 bases and J by 3 bases; unmatched bases: 4. The germline V gene has CDR1 DFQATT and CDR2 SNEGSKA (reference sequence). The CDR3 spells CSASTGSKNIQYF. As DNA, the CDR3 is TGCAGTGCTTCGACAGGGAGCAAAAACATTCAGTACTTC.

The rearrangement joins TRBV14 to TRBJ1-1; D remains ambiguous. Germline CDR1 SGHDN, CDR2 FVKESK. Trimming pared 5 bases from V and 11 bases from J, leaving 6 bases between. This CDR3 comprises 9 residues. CDR3 coding DNA: TGTGCCAGCAGCACCGCCGCTTTCTTT. Encoded protein: CASSTAAFF. The whole variable domain, remainder taken from reference TRBV14 and TRBJ1-1, is EAGVTQFPSHSVIEKGQTVTLRCDPISGHDNLYWYRRVMGKEIKFLLHFVKESKQDESGMPNNRFLAERTGGTYSTLKVQPAELEDSGVYFCASSTAAFFGQGTRLTVV.

The chain joins TRBV4-1 to TRBJ2-1; 9 bases line up with TRBD1. The length of the CDR3 is 15 residues. The V and J ends lost 3 bases and 3 bases, in that order; junction bases with no gene match: 3. The germline gives CDR1 MGHRA, CDR2 YSYEKL. The CDR3 DNA is TGCGCCAGCAGCCAGGCGACAGGGGGCTACAATGAGCAGTTCTTC. Amino acids: CASSQATGGYNEQFF.

The sample holds a few counts of this clonotype. The chain joins TRBV5-1 to TRBJ1-2, with D maybe TRBD1 (5 bases). The CDR3 runs to 13 residues. V dropped 0 bases and J dropped 5 bases, with 8 bases sitting between them. CDR1 and CDR2 (germline): SGHRS, YFSETQ. The CDR3 region is CASSLAGEYGYTF. The DNA of the CDR3 is TGCGCCAGCAGCTTGGCGGGGGAGTATGGCTACACCTTC.

This clonotype was seen a handful of times. The chain employs TRBV11-2 and TRBJ2-5; a possible D gene is TRBD2 (5 bases). This CDR3 has 13 residues. Germline values: CDR1 SGHAT, CDR2 FQNNGV. The V end lost 5 bases, the J end lost 5 bases, and 12 bases lay between the germline ends. In nucleotides, the CDR3 is TGTGCCAGCAGCCACCTATGGGAGGAGACCCAGTACTTC. The encoded protein is CASSHLWEETQYF.

The genes are TRBV6-5 and TRBJ2-5; 8 bases align to TRBD2. V dropped 11 bases and J dropped 5; count of bases not matched to a gene: 13. The CDR3 covers 14 residues. Germline V gene lookup returns CDR1 MNHEY and CDR2 SVGAGI. CDR3 bases: TGTGCCTCTTATCCCAGCGGGGGCGGCGAGACCCAGTACTTC. Its protein product is CASYPSGGGETQYF.

This clonotype came up many times. The chain combines TRBV4-3 with TRBJ2-6, with D maybe TRBD2 (5 bases). Germline V gene lookup returns CDR1 LGHNA and CDR2 YSLEER. With 0 bases removed from V and 0 bases from J, the gap between germline ends came to 6 bases. This CDR3 has 16 residues. The CDR3 here is CASSQDGSSGANVLTF. The DNA for the CDR3 is TGCGCCAGCAGCCAAGATGGGAGCTCTGGGGCCAACGTCCTGACTTTC.

The J gene is TRBJ2-1, the V gene TRBV7-9; D not certain. The germline V gene encodes CDR1 SEHNR and CDR2 FQNEAQ (reference sequence). The CDR3 spans 14 residues. V was pared by 2 bases and J by 3 bases, with 8 bases between. Written as DNA, the CDR3 is TGTGCCAGCAGCTTATTACATGGCTACAATGAGCAGTTCTTC. This gives the protein CASSLLHGYNEQFF.

This clonotype showed up just a few times. This rearrangement joins TRBV20-1 to TRBJ2-5; D remains ambiguous. V dropped 3 bases and J dropped 2 bases, with 10 bases sitting between them. This CDR3 spans 13 amino acids. The germline gives CDR1 DFQATT, CDR2 SNEGSKA (reference sequence). Here the CDR3 reads CSASTPGQETQYF. DNA of the CDR3: TGCAGTGCTAGTACACCAGGACAAGAGACCCAGTACTTC.

The chain links TRBV6-2 or TRBV6-3 to TRBJ2-1; D not certain. The germline CDR1 and CDR2 sequences are MNHEY and SVGEGT. The CDR3 totals 12 residues. V was shortened by 4 bases and J by 11 bases, with 12 bases between the two germline ends. The CDR3 reads CASSSLEMKQFF. CDR3 nucleotide sequence: TGTGCCAGCAGTTCACTCGAAATGAAGCAGTTCTTC.

The V call is TRBV6-5, the J call TRBJ1-4; D gene uncertain. Germline CDR1 and CDR2: MNHEY and SVGAGI. CDR3 length: 15 residues. Trimming took off 7 bases at V and 0 bases at J, with 12 bases between the two ends. The CDR3 bases are TGTGCCAGCAACCCCAGACATCCAACTAATGAAAAACTGTTTTTT. Translating gives CASNPRHPTNEKLFF.

V usage is TRBV12-3 or TRBV12-4 and J usage is TRBJ2-5, with 15 bases matching TRBD2. The J call may not be correct, given that the DNA end is closer to TRBJ2-7. The CDR3 extends over 17 amino acids. This CDR3 is CASRGLAGGGGLYEQYF. The CDR3 region has the DNA TGTGCCAGCCGGGGACTAGCGGGGGGCGGCGGGCTATACGAGCAGTACTTC.

This clonotype turned up a few times. The chain carries TRBV7-9 and TRBJ2-7, with D uncertain. Trimming stripped 6 bases from V and 3 bases from J, with 15 bases between. The CDR3 consists of 14 residues. Germline CDR1 SEHNR, CDR2 FQNEAQ (reference sequence). In DNA, the CDR3 is TGTGCCAGCAGTCCGCGCCGTCAGGTCTACGAGCAGTACTTC. This sequence encodes CASSPRRQVYEQYF.

This clonotype showed up just once. The genes are TRBV20-1 and TRBJ2-2; 7 nucleotides align to TRBD1. With 2 bases clipped from V and 7 bases from J, the junction kept 7 bases outside the gene matches. The germline V gene encodes CDR1 DFQATT and CDR2 SNEGSKA (reference sequence). CDR3 length: 14 amino acids. This CDR3 is CSARPDRVGGELFF. CDR3 DNA: TGCAGTGCTAGACCTGACAGGGTGGGCGGGGAGCTGTTTTTT.

The rearrangement links TRBV6-5 to TRBJ2-5; TRBD1 matches at 10 bases. This CDR3 region has 13 residues. V gave up 9 bases and J gave up 4 bases; unmatched junction bases: 5. The germline V gene encodes CDR1 MNHEY and CDR2 SVGAGI. The CDR3 protein is CASEGQGLETQYF. Written as DNA, the CDR3 is TGTGCCAGTGAGGGACAGGGGTTAGAGACCCAGTACTTC.

The chain combines TRBV5-5 with TRBJ1-1, with D unresolved. Germline V gene data show CDR1 as SGHKS and CDR2 as YYEKEE (reference sequence). The CDR3 is 15 amino acids. Trimming cost V 2 bases and J 4 bases, with 15 bases left between them. CDR3 in DNA: TGTGCCAGCAGCTTCAAGGACGATTTGGGCACTGAAGCTTTCTTT. Residues: CASSFKDDLGTEAFF.

The V gene is TRBV29-1, the J gene TRBJ1-2; D is uncertain. Germline loops: CDR1 SQVTM, CDR2 ANQGSEA. CDR3 length: 15 residues. V gave up 4 bases and J gave up 5 bases, with 20 bases separating them. The CDR3 nucleotides read TGCAGCGTTGCGGCGCCCGGGAGGGTAATTTATGGCTACACCTTC. Encoded protein: CSVAAPGRVIYGYTF.